The present T cell receptor (beta chain) was sequenced within a study of CD8+CD57+ T cells in acquired aplastic anemia. Study information: Sorted cells (CD4+ and CD8+) yielded DNA amounts that averaged about 2.9 ug.

Both TCR beta VDJ combination and CDR3 sequence profiling were carried out. Genomic DNA was the template for this profiling. TCRdb processed the reads anew with MiXCR; each CDR3 protein has one entry. This table has around 170,000 distinct CDR3 sequences, about half appearing once. Germline CDR1 SGHRS, CDR2 YFSETQ. V lost 0 bases to trimming and J lost 7 bases, with 5 bases between them. This CDR3 is built from 11 residues. Of note for this clonotype: A much larger clone differs from this one at a single base, so this may be a read error.

Patients picked for sequencing had shown CD8+CD57+ cell expansion detected by flow cytometry. The rearrangement joins TRBV5-1 to TRBJ2-7, with unresolved D. This TCR was sampled from a human donor with aplastic anemia. What was sequenced was sorted CD4+, CD8+, or CD8+CD57+ T cells (not recorded which) from PBMCs. DNA for the CDR3: TGCGCCAGCAGCTTGGGCCCGGAGCAGTACGTC. As protein: CASSLGPEQYV.